One TCR beta chain is described in this entry. Its antigen is not identified. The junction does not match germline at one end; this may be a read error. The data originate from a study of blood T cells in healthy people across ages. Study-wide results and limits: Per-million-T-cell TCR beta diversity fell roughly linearly with age.

With a J-beta primer mix and a sample-barcoded 5' primer, a second PCR ran about 6 to 11 cycles. MiXCR, run by TCRdb on the 5' RACE reads, gives a single entry per CDR3 protein. The sample lists a few hundred thousand distinct CDR3 sequences, 27% occurring once. From germline, CDR1 is LGHDT and CDR2 YNNKEL (reference sequence). This CDR3 spans 17 amino acids. V and J are TRBV3-1 and TRBJ2-6; D remains ambiguous. This receptor was identified in a woman in her seventies in good health. The sequenced sample consisted of blood. As DNA, the CDR3 is TGTGCCAGTAGCCATAGTGCGAGCCTATCTGGGGCCAACGTCCTGACTTTC. Amino acids: CASSHSASLSGANVLTF.